Described below is a single TCR beta chain sequence and its context. This sample stems from a study of blood T cell repertoires in COVID-19. The wider study: The United States, Italy and Spain supplied acute and convalescent COVID-19 samples.

Original analysis: The assay estimated nucleated cells by amplifying reference gene primers. Profiling relied on immunoSEQ multiplex PCR, and the TCRdb table lists in-frame clones only, not all of them. V, J and clone size were drawn from that table, and D and trimming were deduced from the DNA. The profile covers about 200,000 clones, with approximately 83% appearing a single time and more than 3% taken by the ten largest. V was clipped by 0 bases and J by 3 bases; unmatched bases: 10. The CDR3 totals 18 residues. Germline lookup yields CDR1 LGHNA and CDR2 YSLEER. Specimen: peripheral blood. This chain uses TRBV4-3 with TRBJ1-4; TRBD1 matches 7 bases. The source of this sequence is a man aged 55-75 years with acute or convalescent COVID-19. CDR3 loop: CASSQDLAGGLPNEKLFF. DNA for the CDR3: TGCGCCAGCAGCCAAGATCTTGCAGGGGGTCTGCCTAATGAAAAACTGTTTTTT.